Each of the 13 T cell receptor beta chains below was sequenced from the same sample in a study of cytomegalovirus exposure and HLA in healthy donors (dated by TCRdb to 2015 to 2018). Receptor amplification or capture employed the immunoSEQ multiplex PCR assay. For the multiplex PCR, a mixture combining 60 forward primers for TCR Vbeta segments and 13 reverse primers for TCR Jbeta segments was used. The table was pulled from immuneACCESS by TCRdb, which kept in-frame rearrangements only. Such tables lose some clones; where checked, under half of the loss comes from unresolved V genes, and the rest has no known cause. The sample data list more than 80,000 clones, and around 64% of these were observed just once. Of the sample, more than 2.5% is held by the ten largest clones. Sequencing input: PBMCs. The receptors were gathered from a man in his sixties in good health and CMV-seronegative.

The chain uses TRBV6-4 and TRBJ2-4; D is unclear. The germline V and J ends were trimmed by 7 bases and 0 bases, with 7 bases remaining between them. Per germline, CDR1 MRHNA and CDR2 SNTAGT. The CDR3 contains 13 residues. In DNA form, the CDR3 reads TGTGCCAGCACATCGGTAGCCAAAAACATTCAGTACTTC. Translating it yields CASTSVAKNIQYF.

The chain employs TRBV6-4 and TRBJ2-7; D gene unclear. With 5 bases removed from V and 6 bases from J, the gap between germline ends came to 14 bases. CDR3 size: 13 residues. Germline lookup yields CDR1 MRHNA and CDR2 SNTAGT. The chain's CDR3 is CASSSDPGGEQYF. CDR3 bases: TGTGCCAGCAGTTCGGATCCAGGTGGCGAGCAGTACTTC.

The chain has TRBV5-1 and TRBJ2-1, with 11 bases identical to TRBD2. The germline gives CDR1 SGHRS, CDR2 YFSETQ. This CDR3 is 16 amino acids long. V trimming: 2 bases; J trimming: 9 bases; junction bases outside the gene matches: 10. The CDR3 DNA reads TGCGCCAGCAGCTTAGGAATACTAGCGGGAGCAAGTGAGCAGTTCTTC. Translated, it gives CASSLGILAGASEQFF.

The gene calls are TRBV7-6 and TRBJ2-7; weak D call: TRBD1 (5 bases). Per the germline V gene, CDR1 is SGHVS and CDR2 is FNYEAQ. The CDR3 runs 15 residues. Trimming stripped 2 bases from V and 2 bases from J, with 13 bases between. CDR3 DNA: TGTGCCAGCAGCTTAACGTTAGGGGCCCCCTACGAGCAGTACTTC. This sequence encodes CASSLTLGAPYEQYF. The full variable domain, in which reference TRBV7-6 and TRBJ2-7 provide the parts outside the CDR3, is GAGVSQSPRYKVTKRGQDVALRCDPISGHVSLYWYRQALGQGPEFLTYFNYEAQQDKSGLPNDRFSAERPEGSISTLTIQRTEQRDSAMYRCASSLTLGAPYEQYFGPGTRLTVT.

This clone came up a few times. This CDR3 reads CASSDRGQSTGELFF. The CDR3 DNA follows: TGTGCCAGCAGCGACAGGGGACAGTCCACCGGGGAGCTGTTTTTT. The chain links TRBV14 to TRBJ2-2; TRBD1 matches at 8 bases. The germline V gene has CDR1 SGHDN and CDR2 FVKESK. The V gene end was trimmed by 5 bases and the J gene end by 4 bases; junction bases not matched to a gene: 6. The CDR3 has 15 residues.

The table lists this clone with a few counts. The chain carries TRBV28 and TRBJ2-7, with a possible D match to TRBD1 (5 bases). V was clipped by 7 bases and J by 3 bases, with 19 bases between them. This CDR3 has 15 residues. The germline V gene encodes CDR1 MDHEN and CDR2 SYDVKM. CDR3 in DNA: TGTGCCAGCACCCTAACAGGAAGTCCCCTCTACGAGCAGTACTTC. It translates to CASTLTGSPLYEQYF.

The V and J genes are TRBV9 and TRBJ2-7; 11 bases map to TRBD1. Germline-derived CDR1 and CDR2 are SGDLS and YYNGEE. This CDR3 comprises 15 residues. Losses at the gene ends were 4 bases for V and 2 bases for J; bases not matched to a gene: 5. The CDR3 loop is CASSPRDRGAYEQYF. CDR3 nucleotide sequence: TGTGCCAGCAGCCCCCGGGACAGGGGGGCCTACGAGCAGTACTTC.

V is TRBV28 and J is TRBJ2-5; 10 nucleotides match TRBD2. Germline V gene sequence: CDR1 MDHEN, CDR2 SYDVKM. Trimming at V came to 4 bases and at J to 1 base, leaving 3 bases not matched to a gene. This CDR3 comprises 15 residues. The CDR3 nucleotides are TGTGCCAGCAGTTATAGCGGGGGGATCCAAGAGACCCAGTACTTC. It encodes CASSYSGGIQETQYF.

This chain links TRBV5-1 with TRBJ2-3, with 15 bases lining up with TRBD2. The ends lost 4 bases at V and 3 bases at J; junction bases unmatched: 6. The CDR3 spans 17 residues. CDR1 and CDR2 from the germline V gene are SGHRS and YFSETQ. CDR3 sequence reads: CASSPQGLAGGTDTQYF. As DNA, the CDR3 is TGCGCCAGCAGCCCACAAGGACTAGCGGGAGGGACAGATACGCAGTATTTT. Combining the CDR3 with reference TRBV5-1 and TRBJ2-3 gives the whole variable domain KAGVTQTPRYLIKTRGQQVTLSCSPISGHRSVSWYQQTPGQGLQFLFEYFSETQRNKGNFPGRFSGRQFSNSRSEMNVSTLELGDSALYLCASSPQGLAGGTDTQYFGPGTRLTVL.

This clone was seen more than once but under ten times. The chain uses TRBV6-6 and TRBJ1-5, with unresolved D. This CDR3 region has 13 residues. V dropped 0 bases and J dropped 8 bases, with 8 bases sitting between them. Germline assignment: CDR1 MNHNY and CDR2 SVGAGI (reference sequence). CDR3 residues: CASSYSHAEPQHF. Written as DNA, the CDR3 is TGTGCCAGCAGTTACTCTCACGCGGAGCCCCAGCATTTT.

In its sample, this clone is medium-sized. The gene calls are TRBV4-1 and TRBJ2-7; 8 nucleotides align to TRBD1. V shed 0 bases and J 6 bases; nucleotides not matched to a gene: 13. Germline V gene sequence: CDR1 MGHRA, CDR2 YSYEKL. The CDR3 is 17 amino acids. The CDR3 spells CASSQDPRNRGSREQYF. CDR3 DNA sequence: TGCGCCAGCAGCCAAGATCCCCGCAACAGGGGGTCGCGCGAGCAGTACTTC.

The chain couples TRBV12-5 to TRBJ2-7; 9 bases line up with TRBD1. From germline, CDR1 is LGHNT and CDR2 FRNRAP. This CDR3 has 14 residues. The V gene end was trimmed by 4 bases and the J gene end by 6 bases; junction bases not matched to a gene: 7. DNA of the CDR3: TGTGCTAGTGGTTCGGGACAGGGTCAAGGCGAGCAGTACTTC. This encodes CASGSGQGQGEQYF.

This chain connects TRBV5-5 to TRBJ2-1; possibly TRBD1 for D (6 bases). The CDR3 has 15 residues. Trimming pared 3 bases from V and 0 bases from J, leaving 10 bases between. Per germline, CDR1 SGHKS and CDR2 YYEKEE (reference sequence). The CDR3 is CASSWGQSSYNEQFF. The DNA of the CDR3 is TGTGCCAGCAGCTGGGGGCAGAGCTCCTACAATGAGCAGTTCTTC.